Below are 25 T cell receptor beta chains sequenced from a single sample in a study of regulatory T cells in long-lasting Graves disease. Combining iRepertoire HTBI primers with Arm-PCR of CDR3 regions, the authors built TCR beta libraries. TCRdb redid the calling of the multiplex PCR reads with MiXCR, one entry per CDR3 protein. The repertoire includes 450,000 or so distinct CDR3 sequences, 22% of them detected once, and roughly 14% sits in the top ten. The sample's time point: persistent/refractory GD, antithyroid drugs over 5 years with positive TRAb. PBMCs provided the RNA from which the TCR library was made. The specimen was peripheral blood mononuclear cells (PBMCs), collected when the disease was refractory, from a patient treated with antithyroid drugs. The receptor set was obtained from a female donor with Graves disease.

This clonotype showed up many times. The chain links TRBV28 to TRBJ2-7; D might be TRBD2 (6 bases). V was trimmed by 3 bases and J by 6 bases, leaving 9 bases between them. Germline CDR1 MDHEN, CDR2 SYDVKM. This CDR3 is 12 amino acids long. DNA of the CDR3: TGTGCCAGCAGTTTGGGGGGTTTCGAGCAGTACTTC. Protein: CASSLGGFEQYF.

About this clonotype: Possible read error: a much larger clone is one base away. DNA of the CDR3: TGTGCCAGCAGCTCAGGCGTGGCGACTAATGAAAAACTGTTTTTT. Amino acids: CASSSGVATNEKLFF. This sequence joins TRBV11-2 and TRBJ1-4; unclear D gene. This CDR3 has 15 amino acids. The V gene's germline CDR1 is SGHAT and CDR2 FQNNGV. The V end lost 4 bases, the J end lost 2 bases, and 11 bases lay between the germline ends.

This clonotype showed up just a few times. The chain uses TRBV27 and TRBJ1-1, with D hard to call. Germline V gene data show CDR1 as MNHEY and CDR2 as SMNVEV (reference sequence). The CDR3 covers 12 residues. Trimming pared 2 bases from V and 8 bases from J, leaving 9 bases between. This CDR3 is CASSLPRREAFF. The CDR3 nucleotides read TGTGCCAGCAGTTTACCCAGGCGAGAAGCTTTCTTT.

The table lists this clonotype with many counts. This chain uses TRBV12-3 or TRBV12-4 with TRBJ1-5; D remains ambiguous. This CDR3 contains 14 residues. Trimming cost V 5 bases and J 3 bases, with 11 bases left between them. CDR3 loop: CASSRQRTNQPQHF. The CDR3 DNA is TGTGCCAGCAGTCGCCAACGGACCAATCAGCCCCAGCATTTT.

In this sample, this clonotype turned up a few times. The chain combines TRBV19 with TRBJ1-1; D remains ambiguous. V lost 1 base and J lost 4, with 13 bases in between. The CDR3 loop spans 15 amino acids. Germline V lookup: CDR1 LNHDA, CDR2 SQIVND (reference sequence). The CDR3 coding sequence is TGTGCCAGTAGTATAGCCATTACCGTGGCCACTGAAGCTTTCTTT. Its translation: CASSIAITVATEAFF.

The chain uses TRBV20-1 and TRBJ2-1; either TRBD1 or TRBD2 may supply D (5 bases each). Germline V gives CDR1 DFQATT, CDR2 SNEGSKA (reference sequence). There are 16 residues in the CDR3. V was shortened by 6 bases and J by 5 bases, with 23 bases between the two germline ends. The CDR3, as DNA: TGCAGTGCGCCCTGGGGCGGGTCGGGCTTGGACAATGAGCAGTTCTTC. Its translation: CSAPWGGSGLDNEQFF.

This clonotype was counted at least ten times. CDR3 residues: CASSLVWPSYEQYF. CDR3 nucleotides: TGTGCCAGCAGCTTGGTATGGCCGTCCTACGAGCAGTACTTC. The chain recombines TRBV7-2 with TRBJ2-7; D uncertain. CDR1 SGHTA and CDR2 FQGNSA come from the germline V gene. This CDR3 comprises 14 residues. The V and J ends lost 3 bases and 1 base respectively, with 10 bases between them. Using reference TRBV7-2 and TRBJ2-7 for the parts outside the CDR3, the full variable domain is GAGVSQSPSNKVTEKGKDVELRCDPISGHTALYWYRQSLGQGLEFLIYFQGNSAPDKSGLPSDRFSAERTGGSVSTLTIQRTQQEDSAVYLCASSLVWPSYEQYFGPGTRLTVT.

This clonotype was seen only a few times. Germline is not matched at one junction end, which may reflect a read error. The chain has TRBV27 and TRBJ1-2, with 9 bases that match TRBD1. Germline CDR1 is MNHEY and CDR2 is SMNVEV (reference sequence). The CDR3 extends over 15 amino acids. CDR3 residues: CASRHRDREGNGYIF. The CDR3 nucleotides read TGTGCCAGCAGGCACCGGGACAGGGAGGGGAATGGCTACATCTTC.

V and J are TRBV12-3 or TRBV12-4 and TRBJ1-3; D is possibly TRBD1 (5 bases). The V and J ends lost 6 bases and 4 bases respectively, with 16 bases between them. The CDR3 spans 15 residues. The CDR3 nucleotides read TGTGCCAGCAGCCCCCAGGGAGGGTTAGGAAACACCATATATTTT. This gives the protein CASSPQGGLGNTIYF.

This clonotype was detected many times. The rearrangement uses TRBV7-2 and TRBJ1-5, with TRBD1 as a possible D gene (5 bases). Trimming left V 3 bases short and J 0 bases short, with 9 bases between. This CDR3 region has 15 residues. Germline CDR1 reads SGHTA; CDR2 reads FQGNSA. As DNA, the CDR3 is TGTGCCAGCAGCTTTAGGGGCTATAGCAATCAGCCCCAGCATTTT. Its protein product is CASSFRGYSNQPQHF.

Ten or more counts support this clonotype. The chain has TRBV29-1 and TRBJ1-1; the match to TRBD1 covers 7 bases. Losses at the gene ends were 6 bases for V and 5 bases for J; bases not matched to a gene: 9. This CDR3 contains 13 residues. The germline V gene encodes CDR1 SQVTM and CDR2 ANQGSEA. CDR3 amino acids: CSVRELQGTEAFF. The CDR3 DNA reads TGCAGCGTACGGGAGTTACAGGGGACTGAAGCTTTCTTT.

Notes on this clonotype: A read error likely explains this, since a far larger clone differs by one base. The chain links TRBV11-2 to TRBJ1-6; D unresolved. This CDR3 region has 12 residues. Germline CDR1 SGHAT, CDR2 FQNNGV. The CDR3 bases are TGTGCCAGCAGCGCTCCGAATTCACCCCCCCACTTT. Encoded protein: CASSAPNSPPHF.

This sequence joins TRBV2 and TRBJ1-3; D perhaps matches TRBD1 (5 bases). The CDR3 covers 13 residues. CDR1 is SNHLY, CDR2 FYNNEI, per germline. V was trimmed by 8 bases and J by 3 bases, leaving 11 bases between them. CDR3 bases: TGTGCCAGCGGAGGGGTAATTGGAAACACCATATATTTT. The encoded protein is CASGGVIGNTIYF. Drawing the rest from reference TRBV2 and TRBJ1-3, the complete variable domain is EPEVTQTPSHQVTQMGQEVILRCVPISNHLYFYWYRQILGQKVEFLVSFYNNEISEKSEIFDDQFSVERPDGSNFTLKIRSTKLEDSAMYFCASGGVIGNTIYFGEGSWLTVV.

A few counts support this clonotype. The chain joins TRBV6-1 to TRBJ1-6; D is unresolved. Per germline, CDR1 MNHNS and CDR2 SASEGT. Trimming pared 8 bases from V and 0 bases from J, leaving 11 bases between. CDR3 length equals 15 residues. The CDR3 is CASGKLSSYNSPLHF. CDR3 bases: TGTGCCAGCGGAAAACTGAGCTCCTATAATTCACCCCTCCACTTT.

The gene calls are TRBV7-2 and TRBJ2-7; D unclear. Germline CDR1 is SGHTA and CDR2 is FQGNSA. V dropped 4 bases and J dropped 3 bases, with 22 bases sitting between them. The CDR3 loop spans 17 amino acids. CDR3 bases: TGTGCCAGCAGCTCCCCCCAGTACACCGGGCCCCGCTACGAGCAGTACTTC. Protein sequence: CASSSPQYTGPRYEQYF. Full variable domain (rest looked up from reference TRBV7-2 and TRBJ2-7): GAGVSQSPSNKVTEKGKDVELRCDPISGHTALYWYRQSLGQGLEFLIYFQGNSAPDKSGLPSDRFSAERTGGSVSTLTIQRTQQEDSAVYLCASSSPQYTGPRYEQYFGPGTRLTVT.

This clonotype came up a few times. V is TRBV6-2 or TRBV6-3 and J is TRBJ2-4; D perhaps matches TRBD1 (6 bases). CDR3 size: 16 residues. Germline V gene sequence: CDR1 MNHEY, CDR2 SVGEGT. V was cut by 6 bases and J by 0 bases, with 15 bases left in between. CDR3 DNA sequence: TGTGCCAGCAGACCTACAGGGATTCAAGCCAAAAACATTCAGTACTTC. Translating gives CASRPTGIQAKNIQYF.

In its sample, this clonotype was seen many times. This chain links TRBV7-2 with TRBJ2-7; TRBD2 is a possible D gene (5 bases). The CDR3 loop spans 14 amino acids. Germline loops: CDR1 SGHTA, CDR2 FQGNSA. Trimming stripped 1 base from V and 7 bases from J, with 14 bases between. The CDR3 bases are TGTGCCAGCAGCTTAGGAATGATTAGCGCTGAGCAGTACTTC. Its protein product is CASSLGMISAEQYF.

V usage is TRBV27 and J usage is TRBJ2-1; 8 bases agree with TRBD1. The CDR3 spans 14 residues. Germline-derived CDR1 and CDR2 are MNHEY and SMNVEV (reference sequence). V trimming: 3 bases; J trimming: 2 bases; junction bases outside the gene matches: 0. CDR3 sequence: CASSLTGAYNEQFF. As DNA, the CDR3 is TGTGCCAGCAGTTTGACAGGGGCCTACAATGAGCAGTTCTTC.

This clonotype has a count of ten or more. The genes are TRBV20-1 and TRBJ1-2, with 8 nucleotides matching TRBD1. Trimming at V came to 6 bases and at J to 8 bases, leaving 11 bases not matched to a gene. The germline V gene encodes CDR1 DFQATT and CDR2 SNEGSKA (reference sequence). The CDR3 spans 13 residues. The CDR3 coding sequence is TGCAGTGCCAAGGACAGGGCCGCGGGCGGCTACACCTTC. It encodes CSAKDRAAGGYTF.

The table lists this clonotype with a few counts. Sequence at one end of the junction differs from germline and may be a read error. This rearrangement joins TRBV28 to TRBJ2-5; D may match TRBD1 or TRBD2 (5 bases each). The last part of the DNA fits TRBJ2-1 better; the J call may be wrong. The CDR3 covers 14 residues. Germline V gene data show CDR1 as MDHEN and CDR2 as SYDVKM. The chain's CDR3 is CASSLWGEHNGQFF. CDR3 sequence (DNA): TGTGCCAGCAGTTTATGGGGGGAGCACAATGGGCAGTTCTTC.

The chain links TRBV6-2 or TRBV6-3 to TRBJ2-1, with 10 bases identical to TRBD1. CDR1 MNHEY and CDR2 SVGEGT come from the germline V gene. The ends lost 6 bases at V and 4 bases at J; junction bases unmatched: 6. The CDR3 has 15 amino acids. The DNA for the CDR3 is TGTGCCAGCAGCGAATGGGACAGGGGATACAATGAGCAGTTCTTC. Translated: CASSEWDRGYNEQFF.

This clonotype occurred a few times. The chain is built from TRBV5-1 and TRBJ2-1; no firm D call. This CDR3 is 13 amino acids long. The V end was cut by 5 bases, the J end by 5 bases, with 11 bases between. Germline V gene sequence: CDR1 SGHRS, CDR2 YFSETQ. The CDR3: CASRGHSDNEQFF. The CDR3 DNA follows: TGCGCCAGCAGAGGTCACAGTGACAATGAGCAGTTCTTC.

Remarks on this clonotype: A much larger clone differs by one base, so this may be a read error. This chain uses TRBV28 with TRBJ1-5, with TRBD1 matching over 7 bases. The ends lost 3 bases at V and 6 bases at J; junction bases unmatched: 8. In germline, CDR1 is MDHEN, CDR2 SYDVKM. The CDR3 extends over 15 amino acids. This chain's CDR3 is CASSFGDRGRQPQHF. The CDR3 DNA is TGTGCCAGCAGTTTTGGGGATAGGGGGCGTCAGCCCCAGCATTTT.

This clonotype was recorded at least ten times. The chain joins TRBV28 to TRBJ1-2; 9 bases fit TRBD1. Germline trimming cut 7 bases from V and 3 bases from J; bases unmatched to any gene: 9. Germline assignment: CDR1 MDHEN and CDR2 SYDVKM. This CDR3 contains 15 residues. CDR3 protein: CASIPSGQGYYGYTF. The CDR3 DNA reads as TGTGCCAGCATCCCTTCGGGACAGGGATACTATGGCTACACCTTC.

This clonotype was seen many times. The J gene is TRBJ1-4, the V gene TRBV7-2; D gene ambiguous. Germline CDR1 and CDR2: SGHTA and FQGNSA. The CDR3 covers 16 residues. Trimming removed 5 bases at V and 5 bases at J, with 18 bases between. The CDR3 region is CASSRVVSAGNEKLFF. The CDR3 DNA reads TGTGCCAGCAGCCGGGTGGTGTCAGCAGGAAATGAAAAACTGTTTTTT.